The 10 T cell receptor beta chains presented below share a single source sample, sequenced in a study of blood T cells in healthy people across ages. A second 7 to 11 cycle PCR used barcoded and J-beta primers. TCRdb re-called the 5' RACE reads through MiXCR, storing one row per CDR3 protein. The sample consists of some 1 million distinct CDR3 sequences, 35% to 55% of them appearing once. The material sequenced was blood. The receptors derive from a woman aged 55 to 70 in good health.

The chain links TRBV21-1 to TRBJ1-5; no DNA check was done on the table's D call, TRBD1. TRBV21-1 is a recognized pseudogene. CDR3 length: 15 residues. The CDR3: CASSKGAGVRQPQHF. The CDR3 region has the DNA TGTGCCAGCAGCAAAGGGGCGGGTGTCCGTCAGCCCCAGCATTTT.

The rearrangement links TRBV2 to TRBJ1-2; the D is unclear. From germline, CDR1 is SNHLY and CDR2 FYNNEI. The germline V and J ends were trimmed by 6 bases and 7 bases, with 15 bases remaining between them. The CDR3 loop spans 13 amino acids. The CDR3 DNA reads as TGTGCCAGCAGCGGGCAGCCGCGGACTGGCTACACCTTC. Translating it yields CASSGQPRTGYTF. The variable domain in full, completed from reference TRBV2 and TRBJ1-2, reads EPEVTQTPSHQVTQMGQEVILRCVPISNHLYFYWYRQILGQKVEFLVSFYNNEISEKSEIFDDQFSVERPDGSNFTLKIRSTKLEDSAMYFCASSGQPRTGYTFGSGTRLTVV.

This chain links TRBV27 with TRBJ2-2, with 9 bases matching TRBD1. The trim removed 5 bases at V and 6 bases at J, leaving 7 bases unmatched. The CDR3 runs 15 residues. Germline V gene data show CDR1 as MNHEY and CDR2 as SMNVEV (reference sequence). CDR3 DNA: TGTGCCAGCAGTATTGGGACAGGGTTGGCCGGGGAGCTGTTTTTT. It is translated as CASSIGTGLAGELFF.

This clonotype was seen a handful of times. The rearrangement joins TRBV24-1 to TRBJ2-7, with 9 positions matching TRBD1. CDR3 length equals 13 residues. J lost 5 bases, V lost 12 bases, and 10 bases had no gene match. The germline V gene has CDR1 KGHDR and CDR2 SFDVKD. The CDR3 reads CAVPGTGSNEQYF. CDR3 sequence (DNA): TGTGCCGTACCCGGGACAGGGTCTAACGAGCAGTACTTC.

As concerns this clonotype: One end of the junction is discordant with germline, which a read error may explain. The rearrangement joins TRBV27 to TRBJ1-1, with D tentatively TRBD1 (6 bases). The CDR3 loop spans 16 amino acids. Germline-derived CDR1 and CDR2 are MNHEY and SMNVEV (reference sequence). The CDR3 DNA sequence: TGTGCCAGCAGTTTCCGAGGGGGGCACAAGAACACTGAGGCTTTCTTT. As protein: CASSFRGGHKNTEAFF.

This clonotype appeared a few times. The chain links TRBV12-3 or TRBV12-4 to TRBJ2-4, with TRBD1 matching over 9 bases. Gene TRBJ2-7 matches the end of the DNA better, so the J call may be wrong. The length of the CDR3 is 14 residues. The CDR3 sequence is CASSPLQGAYEQYF. CDR3 bases: TGTGCCAGCAGTCCACTACAGGGGGCATACGAGCAGTACTTC.

The rearrangement joins TRBV5-6 to TRBJ2-1; 13 positions agree with TRBD2. This CDR3 has 15 residues. CDR1 is SGHDT and CDR2 is YYEEEE in the germline V gene. Trimming at V came to 4 bases and at J to 6 bases, leaving 4 bases not matched to a gene. CDR3 DNA: TGTGCCAGCAGCACGGGACTAGCGGGGTCCAATGAGCAGTTCTTC. It encodes CASSTGLAGSNEQFF.

This clonotype was detected only once. With a much larger clone just one base away, this may be a read error. The V and J genes are TRBV29-1 and TRBJ2-6, with D perhaps matching TRBD1 (6 bases). The CDR3 is 13 amino acids. Germline CDR1 and CDR2: SQVTM and ANQGSEA. In DNA form, the CDR3 reads TGCAGCGCTACAGGGTCTGGGGTCAACGTCCTGACTTTC. Protein product: CSATGSGVNVLTF.

The V and J genes are TRBV5-1 and TRBJ2-3; 9 positions match TRBD2. J gave up 3 bases and V 7 bases, and 9 bases lay outside the gene matches. Germline V gene lookup returns CDR1 SGHRS and CDR2 YFSETQ. The CDR3 runs to 15 residues. For the CDR3, the DNA is TGCGCCAGCTGGGGGAGCGGGAGGCGGACAGATACGCAGTATTTT. It encodes CASWGSGRRTDTQYF. The entire variable domain, with the rest obtained from reference TRBV5-1 and TRBJ2-3, is as follows: KAGVTQTPRYLIKTRGQQVTLSCSPISGHRSVSWYQQTPGQGLQFLFEYFSETQRNKGNFPGRFSGRQFSNSRSEMNVSTLELGDSALYLCASWGSGRRTDTQYFGPGTRLTVL.

V gene TRBV6-5 combines with J gene TRBJ2-3, with 8 bases identical to TRBD2. Germline CDR1 and CDR2: MNHEY and SVGAGI. The CDR3 totals 16 residues. Germline trimming cut 6 bases from V and 0 bases from J; bases unmatched to any gene: 8. The CDR3 region is CASSRSGASSTDTQYF. DNA for the CDR3: TGTGCCAGCAGCCGTAGCGGGGCATCTAGCACAGATACGCAGTATTTT.